A single sample gave rise to the 8 T cell receptor beta chains below, sequenced in a study of cytomegalovirus exposure and HLA in healthy donors. Researchers ran the PCR with 60 Vbeta and 13 Jbeta primers. Data came from immunoSEQ multiplex PCR; TCRdb stores just in-frame clones and leaves some out. This table holds roughly 250,000 clones, approximately 85% found once. Input material: PBMCs. The receptors were gathered from a woman aged 40 to 55 in good health and CMV-seropositive.

V is TRBV6-5 and J is TRBJ2-1; no firm D call. Germline V gives CDR1 MNHEY, CDR2 SVGAGI. Trimming removed 4 bases from V and 4 bases from J, with 5 bases in between. The CDR3 totals 12 residues. CDR3 sequence: CASSSTYNEQFF. As DNA, the CDR3 is TGTGCCAGCAGTTCGACTTACAATGAGCAGTTCTTC.

The rearrangement joins TRBV10-3 to TRBJ2-2; D is perhaps TRBD2 (5 bases). CDR1 and CDR2 (germline): ENHRY, SYGVKD. This CDR3 region has 15 residues. The V end lost 4 bases, the J end lost 4 bases, and 13 bases lay between the germline ends. CDR3 residues: CAISAHLAGTGELFF. In DNA form, the CDR3 reads TGTGCCATCAGTGCACACCTAGCAGGCACCGGGGAGCTGTTTTTT.

The chain carries TRBV25-1 and TRBJ1-2; 9 bases align to TRBD1. Trimming at V came to 8 bases and at J to 4 bases, leaving 8 bases not matched to a gene. This CDR3 spans 14 amino acids. Germline values: CDR1 MGHDK, CDR2 SYGVNS. The CDR3 here is CASQKQGQGYGYTF. CDR3 sequence (DNA): TGTGCCAGCCAAAAACAGGGACAGGGCTATGGCTACACCTTC.

The CDR3 loop reads CASSFSGAFYGYTF. The CDR3 DNA sequence: TGTGCCAGCAGCTTCTCCGGAGCCTTCTATGGCTACACCTTC. The rearrangement links TRBV7-9 to TRBJ1-2, with no clear D. CDR3 size: 14 residues. Trimming took off 3 bases at V and 4 bases at J, with 12 bases between the two ends. The V gene's germline CDR1 is SEHNR and CDR2 FQNEAQ (reference sequence). Complete variable domain (other parts from reference TRBV7-9 and TRBJ1-2): DTGVSQNPRHKITKRGQNVTFRCDPISEHNRLYWYRQTLGQGPEFLTYFQNEAQLEKSRLLSDRFSAERPKGSFSTLEIQRTEQGDSAMYLCASSFSGAFYGYTFGSGTRLTVV.

The V gene is TRBV7-3, the J gene TRBJ1-1; a weak D match, TRBD1 (5 bases). Germline V lookup: CDR1 SGHTA, CDR2 FQGTGA. The CDR3 has 14 residues. The V and J ends lost 5 bases and 1 base respectively, with 11 bases between them. CDR3 sequence reads: CASSPLGGNTEAFF. The CDR3 DNA follows: TGTGCCAGCAGCCCGCTGGGGGGGAACACTGAAGCTTTCTTT.

The chain links TRBV28 to TRBJ1-3; TRBD1 might be the D (5 bases). Germline lookup yields CDR1 MDHEN and CDR2 SYDVKM. The CDR3 extends over 14 amino acids. Trimming took off 6 bases at V and 2 bases at J, with 11 bases between the two ends. The CDR3 DNA reads as TGTGCCAGCAGGGGAGGGGCAACTGGAAACACCATATATTTT. Translating gives CASRGGATGNTIYF.

The CDR3 nucleotides are TGTGCCAGCAGCCTCGGACAGGGGGCAGAAAATCAGCCCCAGCATTTT. Translating it yields CASSLGQGAENQPQHF. V usage is TRBV7-8 and J usage is TRBJ1-5; 11 bases are shared with TRBD1. The junction had 7 bases not matched to a gene; V was cut back by 5 bases and J by 4 bases. The CDR3 is 16 residues long. CDR1 and CDR2 (germline): SGHVS, FQNEAQ.

This clone showed up just once. This rearrangement joins TRBV7-3 to TRBJ2-1, with 12 bases fitting TRBD2. J lost 8 bases, V lost 5 bases, and 10 bases had no gene match. Germline V lookup: CDR1 SGHTA, CDR2 FQGTGA. CDR3 length equals 16 residues. The CDR3 nucleotides read TGTGCCAGCAGCGAAACGTGGACTAGCGGGAACTATGAGCAGTTCTTC. Its protein product is CASSETWTSGNYEQFF.